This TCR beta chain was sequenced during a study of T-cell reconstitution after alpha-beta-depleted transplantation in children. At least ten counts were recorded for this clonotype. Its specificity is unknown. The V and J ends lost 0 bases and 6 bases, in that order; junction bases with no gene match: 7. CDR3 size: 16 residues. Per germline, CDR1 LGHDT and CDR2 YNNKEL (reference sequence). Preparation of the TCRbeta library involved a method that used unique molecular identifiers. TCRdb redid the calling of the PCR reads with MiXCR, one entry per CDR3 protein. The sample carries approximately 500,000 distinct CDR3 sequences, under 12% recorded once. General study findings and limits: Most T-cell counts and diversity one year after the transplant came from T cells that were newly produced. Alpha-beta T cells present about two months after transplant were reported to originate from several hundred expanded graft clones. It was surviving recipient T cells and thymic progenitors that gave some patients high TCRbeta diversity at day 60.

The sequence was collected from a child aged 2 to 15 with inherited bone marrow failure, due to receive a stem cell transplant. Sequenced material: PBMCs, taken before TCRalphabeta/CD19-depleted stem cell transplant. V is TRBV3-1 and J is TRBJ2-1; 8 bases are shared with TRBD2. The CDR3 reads CASSQDGAGVFNEQFF. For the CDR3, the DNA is TGTGCCAGCAGCCAAGATGGAGCGGGAGTTTTCAATGAGCAGTTCTTC.